Shown below are 15 T cell receptor beta chains from a single sample sequenced in a study of shared clonotypes between healthy human individuals. Sequenced by immunoSEQ multiplex PCR; TCRdb stores in-frame clones only, minus some. The data hold fewer than 700,000 clones, with roughly 79% observed a single time. The sample comprised PBMCs. The source of these receptors is a woman in her thirties or forties in good health. Some clones in this sample may be carry-over from other donors' samples.

The chain employs TRBV30 and TRBJ2-1; 8 nucleotides line up with TRBD2. The CDR3 is 14 residues long. Germline CDR1 is GTSNPN and CDR2 is SVGIG (reference sequence). The V gene end was trimmed by 3 bases and the J gene end by 7 bases; junction bases not matched to a gene: 8. CDR3 sequence reads: CAWRSSGSSNEQFF. DNA for the CDR3: TGTGCCTGGAGGTCCAGCGGGAGCTCGAATGAGCAGTTCTTC.

This rearrangement joins TRBV5-1 to TRBJ2-3; possible D gene TRBD2, 5 bases. The CDR3 sequence is 10 residues long. The V end was cut by 10 bases, the J end by 7 bases, with 10 bases between. CDR1 and CDR2 (germline): SGHRS, YFSETQ. The DNA of the CDR3 is TGCGCCGCCTCGGGGTATACGCAGTATTTT. Its protein product is CAASGYTQYF.

The chain carries TRBV7-8 and TRBJ1-4; D may be TRBD1 (5 bases). The CDR3 loop spans 13 amino acids. V lost 4 bases, J lost 8 bases, and 11 bases lay in between. CDR1 and CDR2 (germline): SGHVS, FQNEAQ. The CDR3 loop is CASSWGSGEKLFF. DNA for the CDR3: TGTGCCAGCAGCTGGGGTTCAGGGGAAAAACTGTTTTTT.

This rearrangement joins TRBV19 to TRBJ1-5; D gene uncertain. V was cut by 3 bases and J by 6 bases, with 6 bases left in between. The length of the CDR3 is 12 residues. Germline loops: CDR1 LNHDA, CDR2 SQIVND (reference sequence). DNA of the CDR3: TGTGCCAGTAGTATTGGTGCTCAGCCCCAGCATTTT. This translates into CASSIGAQPQHF.

The chain has TRBV7-9 and TRBJ2-5; possibly TRBD2 for D (6 bases). Trimming stripped 3 bases from V and 4 bases from J, with 15 bases between. Germline CDR1 is SEHNR and CDR2 is FQNEAQ (reference sequence). This CDR3 region has 15 residues. The CDR3 here is CASSFNPAEGETQYF. As DNA, the CDR3 is TGTGCCAGCAGCTTTAATCCAGCGGAGGGAGAGACCCAGTACTTC.

The V call is TRBV4-3, the J call TRBJ2-7; D uncertain. The CDR3 is 15 amino acids. Germline V gives CDR1 LGHNA, CDR2 YSLEER. V gave up 0 bases and J gave up 4 bases, with 13 bases separating them. CDR3 bases: TGCGCCAGCAGCCAAGATTTGGGGTTGGGTTACGAGCAGTACTTC. It encodes CASSQDLGLGYEQYF.

The chain uses TRBV7-2 and TRBJ2-5; 11 bases match TRBD1. Per germline, CDR1 SGHTA and CDR2 FQGNSA. The CDR3 length is 17 residues. The V and J ends lost 2 bases and 6 bases, in that order; junction bases with no gene match: 11. DNA of the CDR3: TGTGCCAGCAGCTTACAAATCGGGACAGGGGGATATCAGACCCAGTACTTC. Translating gives CASSLQIGTGGYQTQYF.

The J gene is TRBJ2-1, the V gene TRBV2, with TRBD1 matching over 8 bases. This CDR3 contains 13 residues. Per the germline V gene, CDR1 is SNHLY and CDR2 is FYNNEI. CDR3 DNA sequence: TGTGCTTATTCTGTGGACAGGGCAGCTGAGCAGTTCTTC. The encoded protein is CAYSVDRAAEQFF. Variable domain in full (rest from reference TRBV2 and TRBJ2-1): EPEVTQTPSHQVTQMGQEVILRCVPISNHLYFYWYRQILGQKVEFLVSFYNNEISEKSEIFDDQFSVERPDGSNFTLKIRSTKLEDSAMYFCAYSVDRAAEQFFGPGTRLTVL.

Written as DNA, the CDR3 is TGCGCCAGCAGCCCCCTGGGCAGGGTGGACATTCAGTACTTC. It yields the protein CASSPLGRVDIQYF. This rearrangement joins TRBV4-1 to TRBJ2-4, with a possible D match to TRBD1 (5 bases). CDR1 and CDR2 from the germline V gene are MGHRA and YSYEKL. This CDR3 spans 14 amino acids. V lost 4 bases to trimming and J lost 8 bases, with 15 bases between them.

A word on this clone: A read error is the likely source, as a far larger clone sits one nucleotide away. J is TRBJ1-2 and V is TRBV5-4; D is unclear. Trimming pared 4 bases from V and 8 bases from J, leaving 15 bases between. The CDR3 length is 13 residues. Germline CDR1 SGHNT, CDR2 YYREEE (reference sequence). As DNA, the CDR3 is TGTGCCAGCAGCCCGGGCAGGTCATGGGGCTACACCTTC. This gives the protein CASSPGRSWGYTF.

This CDR3 is CASRTSGTLPYEQYF. CDR3 DNA: TGTGCCAGCAGGACTTCCGGGACACTACCCTACGAGCAGTACTTC. This chain joins TRBV27 and TRBJ2-7, with D maybe TRBD1 (6 bases). Trimming removed 6 bases from V and 2 bases from J, with 17 bases in between. Germline assignment: CDR1 MNHEY and CDR2 SMNVEV (reference sequence). CDR3 length: 15 amino acids.

The rearrangement joins TRBV2 to TRBJ1-1; D remains ambiguous. This CDR3 has 14 residues. The germline CDR1 and CDR2 sequences are SNHLY and FYNNEI. Trimming shortened V by 7 bases and J by 0 bases, and 12 bases separated the two germline ends. CDR3 sequence reads: CASTSRQLNTEAFF. The DNA for the CDR3 is TGTGCCAGCACTTCCAGGCAGCTGAACACTGAAGCTTTCTTT.

This chain joins TRBV29-1 and TRBJ2-5, with TRBD2 identical over 8 bases. The CDR3 consists of 14 residues. Germline CDR1 is SQVTM and CDR2 is ANQGSEA. The CDR3 loop reads CSNSRGGGPETQYF. CDR3 DNA: TGCAGTAACTCACGGGGGGGAGGACCGGAGACCCAGTACTTC.

The chain combines TRBV5-4 with TRBJ2-4; D perhaps matches TRBD1 (5 bases). The CDR3 sequence is 14 residues long. V was trimmed by 3 bases and J by 3 bases, leaving 10 bases between them. Germline V lookup: CDR1 SGHNT, CDR2 YYREEE (reference sequence). In DNA, the CDR3 is TGTGCCAGCAGCTCCCAGGGTGGCAAAAACATTCAGTACTTC. Protein product: CASSSQGGKNIQYF.

The V gene is TRBV5-1, the J gene TRBJ2-3, with D possibly matching TRBD2 (7 bases). V lost 4 bases and J lost 5, with 17 bases in between. Germline V gene sequence: CDR1 SGHRS, CDR2 YFSETQ. There are 15 residues in the CDR3. The CDR3 sequence is CASSISGGSLDTQYF. CDR3 sequence (DNA): TGCGCCAGCAGCATCTCGGGGGGCTCGCTAGATACGCAGTATTTT.